Listed below are T cell receptor beta chains from one sample, sequenced in a study of CD8 T cells in ankylosing spondylitis. TCRdb re-called the 5' RACE reads through MiXCR, storing one row per CDR3 protein. The sample includes about 240,000 distinct CDR3 sequences, 20% to 30% of them seen just once. Sequenced input: blood, either unsorted or a sorted T cell fraction (not recorded which). The receptors shown here come from a male donor with ankylosing spondylitis or in good health (not recorded which). Both conserved end residues are part of each CDR3.

V gene	J gene	CDR3 protein
TRBV20-1	TRBJ2-5	CSANQGWWGIGETQYF
TRBV20-1	TRBJ2-2	CSARDGRLPGELFF
TRBV15	TRBJ2-3	CATSRDLGGTDTQYF
TRBV29-1	TRBJ1-6	CSVRIGQDPVNSPLHF
TRBV15	TRBJ1-1	CATSRGGLNTEAFF
TRBV5-1	TRBJ2-3	CASSLGTGGSTDTQYF
TRBV10-1	TRBJ2-7	CASSAGGAYDEQYF
TRBV2	TRBJ2-5	CASSEATGDSTQETQYF
TRBV12-3/TRBV12-4	TRBJ2-5	CASSLTGETQYF
TRBV7-8	TRBJ2-1	CASSLTLPGGGEFF
TRBV20-1	TRBJ2-5	CSASPVAGGHQETQYF
TRBV20-1	TRBJ1-3	CSTGQGGNTIYF